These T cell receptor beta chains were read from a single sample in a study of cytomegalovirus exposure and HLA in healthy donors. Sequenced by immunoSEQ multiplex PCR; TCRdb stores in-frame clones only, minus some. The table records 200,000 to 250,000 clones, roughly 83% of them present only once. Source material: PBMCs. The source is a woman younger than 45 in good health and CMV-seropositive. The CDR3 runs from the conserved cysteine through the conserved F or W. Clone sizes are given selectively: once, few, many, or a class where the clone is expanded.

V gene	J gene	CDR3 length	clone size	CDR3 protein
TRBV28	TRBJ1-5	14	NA	CASQELQENQPQHF
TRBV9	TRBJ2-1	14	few	CASSPFTTINEQFF
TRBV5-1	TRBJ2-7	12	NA	CASSSSSYEQYF
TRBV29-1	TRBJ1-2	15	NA	CSVAEGRGWYYGYTF
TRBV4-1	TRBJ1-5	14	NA	CASSSPSGGQPQHF
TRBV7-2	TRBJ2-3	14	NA	CASKRQGGTDTQYF
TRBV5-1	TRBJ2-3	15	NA	CASSLGGHRTDTQYF
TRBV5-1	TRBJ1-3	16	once	CASSNREGALGNTIYF
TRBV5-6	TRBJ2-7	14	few	CASSNYGPQDEQYF
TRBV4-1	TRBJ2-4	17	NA	CASSQDGYGARGNIQYF
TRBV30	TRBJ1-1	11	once	CAWSENYQSRF
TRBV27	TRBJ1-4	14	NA	CASSLGGRVEKLFF
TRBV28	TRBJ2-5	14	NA	CASSPRAGGETQYF
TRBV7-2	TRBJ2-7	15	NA	CASSSTGGGHYEQYF
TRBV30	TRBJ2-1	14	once	CAWASGGAYNEQFF
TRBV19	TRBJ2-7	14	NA	CASRPGQGAYEQYF
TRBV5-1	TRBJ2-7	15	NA	CASSLDGRWAYEQYF
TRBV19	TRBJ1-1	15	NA	CASTNRGSAGTEAFF
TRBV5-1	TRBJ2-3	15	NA	CASSPLGISTDTQYF
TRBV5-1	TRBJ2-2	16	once	CASSKLAGVNTGELFF
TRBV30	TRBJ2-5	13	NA	CAWSGSGGGTQYF
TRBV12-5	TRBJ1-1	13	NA	CASGSPVNTEAFF
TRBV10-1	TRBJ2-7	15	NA	CASSESEAGAAEQYF
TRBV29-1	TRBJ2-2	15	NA	CSVEEPGLYTGELFF
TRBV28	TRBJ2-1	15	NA	CASSFAGDLRREQFF
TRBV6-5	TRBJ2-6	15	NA	CASRLQPSGANVLTF
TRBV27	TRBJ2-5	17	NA	CASSSLFRLAGIKTQYF
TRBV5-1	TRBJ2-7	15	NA	CASSKDSRRSYEQYF
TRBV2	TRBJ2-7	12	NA	CASSVSLYEQYF
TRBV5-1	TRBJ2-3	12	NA	CASSLSTDTQYF
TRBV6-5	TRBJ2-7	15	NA	CASRRTSGAYYEQYF
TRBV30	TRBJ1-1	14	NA	CASKGTGQYTEAFF
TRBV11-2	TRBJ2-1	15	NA	CASSLDRGGYNEQFF
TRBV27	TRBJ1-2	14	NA	CASSLAGSDYGYTF
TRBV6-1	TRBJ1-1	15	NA	CASSVVDGMNTEAFF
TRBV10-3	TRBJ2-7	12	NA	CAIGETNYEQYF
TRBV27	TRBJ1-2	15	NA	CASSLGGDRSYGYTF
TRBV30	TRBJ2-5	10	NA	CAWARSVQYF
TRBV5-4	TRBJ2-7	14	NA	CASSLPGLAVEQYF
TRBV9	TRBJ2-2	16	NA	CASSVDAGGSTGELFF
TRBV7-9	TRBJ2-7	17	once	CASSKSTSGRFAYEQYF
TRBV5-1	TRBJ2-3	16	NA	CASSRGSGASTDTQYF
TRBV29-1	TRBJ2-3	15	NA	CSVESTSGVTDTQYF
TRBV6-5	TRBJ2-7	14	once	CASLTIQGAGEQYF
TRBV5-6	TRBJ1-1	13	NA	CASSFGRGSEAFF
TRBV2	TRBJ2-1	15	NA	CASRAQREANNEQFF
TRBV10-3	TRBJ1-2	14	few	CAISVNRANYGYTF
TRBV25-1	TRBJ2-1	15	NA	CASSAPLGAYNEQFF
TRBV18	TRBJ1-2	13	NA	CASSPPGALSYTF
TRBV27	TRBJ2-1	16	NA	CASSRRDRGSYNEQFF